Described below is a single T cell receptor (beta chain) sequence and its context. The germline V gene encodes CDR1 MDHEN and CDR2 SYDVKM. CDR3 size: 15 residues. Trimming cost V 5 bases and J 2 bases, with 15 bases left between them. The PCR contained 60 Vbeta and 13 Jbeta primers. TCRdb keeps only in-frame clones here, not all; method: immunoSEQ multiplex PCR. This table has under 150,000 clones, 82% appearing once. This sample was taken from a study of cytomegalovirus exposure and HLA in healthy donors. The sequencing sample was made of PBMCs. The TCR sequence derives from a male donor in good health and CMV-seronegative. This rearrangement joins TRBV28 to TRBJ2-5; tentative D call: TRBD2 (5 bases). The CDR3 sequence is CASSPLASTQETQYF. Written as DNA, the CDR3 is TGTGCCAGCAGTCCCTTAGCGTCTACGCAAGAGACCCAGTACTTC.